This entry lists 19 T cell receptor beta chains sequenced from one sample in a study of prognosis after radiotherapy for stage I lung cancer. Starting from genomic DNA, TCR beta CDR3 was amplified through two-round multiplex PCR. The first PCR round targeted every TRBV and TRBJ gene with specific primers. In TCRdb, the multiplex PCR reads were re-called with MiXCR into one record per CDR3 protein. Of 15,000 to 20,000 distinct CDR3 sequences detected, roughly 28% appear once; the ten largest clones hold 20% to 25%. Sequenced material: PBMCs, taken before or after stereotactic body radiation therapy (not recorded which). These receptors were taken from a donor aged 50 or older with non-small cell lung cancer.

This clonotype was observed many times. The rearrangement joins TRBV7-2 to TRBJ2-7, with 12 bases lining up with TRBD2. Germline V lookup: CDR1 SGHTA, CDR2 FQGNSA. The V and J ends lost 5 bases and 7 bases, in that order; junction bases with no gene match: 12. The length of the CDR3 is 16 residues. CDR3 protein: CASSILAGGPAGEQYF. In DNA, the CDR3 is TGTGCCAGCAGCATACTAGCGGGAGGCCCCGCGGGGGAGCAGTACTTC.

This clonotype was seen ten or more times. This chain links TRBV20-1 with TRBJ1-4, with 7 bases that match TRBD1. V shed 6 bases and J 8 bases; nucleotides not matched to a gene: 6. The CDR3 has 12 amino acids. Per germline, CDR1 DFQATT and CDR2 SNEGSKA (reference sequence). DNA for the CDR3: TGCAGTGCAAGACAGGGTGGGGAAAAACTGTTTTTT. This translates into CSARQGGEKLFF.

This clonotype was recorded at least ten times. The genes are TRBV28 and TRBJ2-7; 7 positions agree with TRBD1. Germline CDR1 MDHEN, CDR2 SYDVKM. This CDR3 region has 14 residues. V trimming: 3 bases; J trimming: 3 bases; junction bases outside the gene matches: 5. Written as DNA, the CDR3 is TGTGCCAGCAGTTTGGGGACAGTCCTCTACGAGCAGTACTTC. Its protein product is CASSLGTVLYEQYF.

This clonotype was counted ten times or more. The chain uses TRBV2 and TRBJ2-7, with 9 bases matching TRBD1. Germline CDR1 reads SNHLY; CDR2 reads FYNNEI. The CDR3 is made up of 16 amino acids. The ends lost 4 bases at V and 3 bases at J; junction bases unmatched: 10. The CDR3, as DNA: TGTGCCAGCAGTGGCGGGACAGGGACACTGTACTACGAGCAGTACTTC. This codes for CASSGGTGTLYYEQYF.

This clonotype has at least ten counts. The chain joins TRBV12-3 or TRBV12-4 to TRBJ2-2, with 10 bases that match TRBD2. This CDR3 is built from 17 residues. Trimming cost V 6 bases and J 0 bases; bases outside gene matches: 7. CDR3 residues: CASSQTSGPTNTGELFF. DNA of the CDR3: TGTGCCAGCAGCCAGACTAGCGGGCCCACGAACACCGGGGAGCTGTTTTTT.

At least ten counts were recorded for this clonotype. The rearrangement joins TRBV3-1 to TRBJ2-6; unclear D gene. CDR1 and CDR2 from the germline V gene are LGHDT and YNNKEL (reference sequence). CDR3 length equals 13 residues. V gave up 6 bases and J gave up 1 base, with 4 bases separating them. The CDR3 DNA follows: TGTGCCAGCAGAGAATCTGGGGCCAACGTCCTGACTTTC. It is translated as CASRESGANVLTF.

Turning to this clonotype: It differs at one base from a far larger clone, so likely a read error. The V and J genes are TRBV5-1 and TRBJ2-7; 8 bases agree with TRBD2. V shed 4 bases, J shed 7 bases, and the junction held 10 bases outside the gene matches. From germline, CDR1 is SGHRS and CDR2 YFSETQ. The CDR3 totals 14 residues. In DNA, the CDR3 is TGCGCCAGCAGCAGACGGGAGGGCCTGGTTGAGCAGTACTTC. It encodes CASSRREGLVEQYF.

Of note for this clonotype: The junction and the germline gene differ at one end; a read error may be behind it. V is TRBV7-8 and J is TRBJ2-7, with D hard to call. CDR1 is SGHVS and CDR2 is FQNEAQ in the germline V gene. The CDR3 runs to 14 residues. The CDR3 nucleotides read TGTGCCAGCATCTCTTACATGAGCTCCTGCGAGCAGTACTTC. Amino acids: CASISYMSSCEQYF.

This clonotype was found many times. The rearrangement joins TRBV6-2 or TRBV6-3 to TRBJ2-5; the D gene could be TRBD1 or TRBD2 (5 bases each). This CDR3 spans 14 amino acids. CDR1 and CDR2 from the germline V gene are MNHEY and SVGEGT. The ends were cut back, 0 bases at V and 3 bases at J, with 8 bases in the middle. DNA for the CDR3: TGTGCCAGCAGTTACTCGTTGGGGGAAGAGACCCAGTACTTC. This sequence encodes CASSYSLGEETQYF.

In its sample, this clonotype was seen many times. The rearrangement links TRBV13 to TRBJ2-5, with D unclear. CDR3 length: 13 residues. Deletions cut 5 bases from V and 5 bases from J, with 12 bases between. Per germline, CDR1 PRHDT and CDR2 FYEKMQ (reference sequence). CDR3 nucleotides: TGTGCCAGCAGCCTGAGGTACGACGAGACCCAGTACTTC. This codes for CASSLRYDETQYF.

This clonotype rates as medium-sized. This chain links TRBV6-5 with TRBJ2-1, with 9 bases identical to TRBD2. Unmatched junction bases numbered 7, after V lost 4 bases and J lost 9 bases. CDR1 and CDR2 (germline): MNHEY, SVGAGI. This CDR3 spans 14 amino acids. CDR3 region: CASSSLAGVREQFF. The DNA for the CDR3 is TGTGCCAGCAGTTCCTTAGCGGGAGTTCGTGAGCAGTTCTTC.

This clonotype came up many times. V is TRBV28 and J is TRBJ2-2, with 9 bases aligning to TRBD1. The CDR3 covers 15 residues. Germline V CDR1 and CDR2: MDHEN, SYDVKM. The V gene end was trimmed by 6 bases and the J gene end by 2 bases; junction bases not matched to a gene: 4. The CDR3 loop reads CASRGQGRNTGELFF. CDR3 DNA: TGTGCCAGCAGGGGACAGGGCCGTAACACCGGGGAGCTGTTTTTT.

This clonotype is categorized as medium-sized. The V and J genes are TRBV20-1 and TRBJ2-5; D might be TRBD1 or TRBD2, each matching 5 bases. The length of the CDR3 is 11 residues. Germline CDR1 is DFQATT and CDR2 is SNEGSKA (reference sequence). Trimming took 5 bases from V and 5 from J, leaving 9 bases between them. Written as DNA, the CDR3 is TGCAGTGCTGGGGGTTGGGAGACCCAGTACTTC. This translates into CSAGGWETQYF.

Points on this clonotype: A much larger clone is a single base away; this may be a read error. The chain has TRBV29-1 and TRBJ2-1; D may be TRBD1 or TRBD2 (5 bases each). V was pared by 2 bases and J by 9 bases, with 17 bases between. Germline V gene lookup returns CDR1 SQVTM and CDR2 ANQGSEA. The CDR3 contains 14 residues. The CDR3 DNA follows: TGCAGCGTTGAAAAGGTGAGGGGATTGAGTGAGCAGTTCTTC. It translates to CSVEKVRGLSEQFF.

Ten or more counts support this clonotype. The chain carries TRBV12-3 or TRBV12-4 and TRBJ2-2, with a weak D call TRBD1 (6 bases). The CDR3 extends over 12 amino acids. V was cut by 6 bases and J by 6 bases, with 8 bases left in between. The CDR3 nucleotides are TGTGCCAGCAGGAAGGGGGCCGGGGAGCTGTTTTTT. The encoded protein is CASRKGAGELFF.

This clonotype was detected many times. It may be a read error: a sequence one base away is much more abundant. In DNA, the CDR3 is TGCAGTGTTAGCGGGGGGTACGGGGAGTTCAATGAGCAGTTCTTC. Translation: CSVSGGYGEFNEQFF. The chain links TRBV20-1 to TRBJ2-1; 10 nucleotides match TRBD2. The junction had 12 bases not matched to a gene; V was cut back by 7 bases and J by 6 bases. The CDR3 runs 15 residues. The germline CDR1 and CDR2 sequences are DFQATT and SNEGSKA (reference sequence).

The V gene is TRBV10-3, the J gene TRBJ2-3; a possible D gene is TRBD1 (5 bases). Germline values: CDR1 ENHRY, CDR2 SYGVKD. The CDR3 contains 14 residues. Trimming shortened V by 8 bases and J by 5 bases, and 17 bases separated the two germline ends. The CDR3 spells CAIRRAQGEDTQYF. The CDR3 DNA reads TGTGCCATCCGCAGGGCCCAGGGCGAAGATACGCAGTATTTT.

The table lists this clonotype with many counts. V gene TRBV30 combines with J gene TRBJ1-5; possible D gene TRBD1, 5 bases. CDR1 is GTSNPN and CDR2 is SVGIG in the germline V gene (reference sequence). Trimming shortened V by 0 bases and J by 1 base, and 10 bases separated the two germline ends. This CDR3 spans 15 amino acids. The CDR3 is CAWSVGQGSNQPQHF. Written as DNA, the CDR3 is TGTGCCTGGAGTGTAGGTCAGGGAAGCAATCAGCCCCAGCATTTT.

The chain carries TRBV12-5 and TRBJ2-7; unclear D gene. The germline CDR1 and CDR2 sequences are LGHNT and FRNRAP. Deletions cut 5 bases from V and 5 bases from J, with 16 bases between. The CDR3 spans 14 residues. This chain's CDR3 is CASGPQIVSHEQYF. The CDR3 DNA reads as TGTGCTAGTGGTCCCCAAATAGTGAGTCACGAGCAGTACTTC.